This note documents a single T cell receptor beta chain sequence. Its antigen remains unidentified. With 10-nucleotide random UMIs, 5'RACE was used to make the cDNA. Whenever a sequencing run was performed, it yielded over 170 million TCR-beta sequences from 15-18 subjects. MiXCR was run by TCRdb on the 5' RACE reads, yielding one entry per CDR3 protein. The sample contains about 79,000 distinct CDR3 sequences, 12% to 15% of which appear only once. The data derive from a study of neurological immune-mediated disorders. Study-level findings and limits: None of the CDR3 amino acid sequences found in expanded clones was shared across subjects. This suggests that the TCR-beta repertoires were private in all groups. The highest TCR clonal expansion occurred in HTLV-1-associated myelopathy; multiple sclerosis fell below healthy controls.

J gave up 4 bases and V 4 bases, and 12 bases lay outside the gene matches. The germline CDR1 and CDR2 sequences are LGHNA and YNFKEQ. This CDR3 comprises 17 residues. Sequencing was performed on PBMCs. The clonotype originates from a woman between 45 and 65 years old in good health. The rearrangement uses TRBV4-2 and TRBJ2-2; 7 bases agree with TRBD2. CDR3: CASSRLSAGEGTGELFF. The CDR3 nucleotides are TGTGCCAGCAGCCGCTTAAGCGCGGGAGAAGGCACCGGGGAGCTGTTTTTT.